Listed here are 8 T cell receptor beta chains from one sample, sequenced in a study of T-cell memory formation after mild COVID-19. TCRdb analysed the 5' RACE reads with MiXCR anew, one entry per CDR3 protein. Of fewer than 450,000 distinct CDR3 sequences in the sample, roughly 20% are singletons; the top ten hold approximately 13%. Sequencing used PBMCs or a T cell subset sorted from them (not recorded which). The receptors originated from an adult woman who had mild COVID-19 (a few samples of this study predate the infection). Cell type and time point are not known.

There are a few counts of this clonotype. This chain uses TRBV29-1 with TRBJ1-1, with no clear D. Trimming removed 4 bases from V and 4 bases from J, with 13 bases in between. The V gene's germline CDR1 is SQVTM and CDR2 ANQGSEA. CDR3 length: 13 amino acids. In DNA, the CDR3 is TGCAGCGTTGCGAGTAGGTTGCGCACTGAAGCTTTCTTT. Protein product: CSVASRLRTEAFF.

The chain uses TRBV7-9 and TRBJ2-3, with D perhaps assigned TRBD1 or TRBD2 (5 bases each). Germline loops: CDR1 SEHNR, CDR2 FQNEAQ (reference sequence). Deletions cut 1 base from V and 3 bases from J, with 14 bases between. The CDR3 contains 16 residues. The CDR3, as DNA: TGTGCCAGCAGCTTAGTCGGGACGGCAGTAACAGATACGCAGTATTTT. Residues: CASSLVGTAVTDTQYF.

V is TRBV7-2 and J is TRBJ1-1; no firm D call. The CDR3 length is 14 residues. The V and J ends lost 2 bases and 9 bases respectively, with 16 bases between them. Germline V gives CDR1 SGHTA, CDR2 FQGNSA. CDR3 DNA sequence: TGTGCCAGCAGCTTATCGGTCGGTATTGGGAAAGCTTTCTTT. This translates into CASSLSVGIGKAFF.

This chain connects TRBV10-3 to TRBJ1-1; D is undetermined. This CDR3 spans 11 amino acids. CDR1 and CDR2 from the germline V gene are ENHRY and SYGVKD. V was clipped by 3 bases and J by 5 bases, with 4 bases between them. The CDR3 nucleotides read TGTGCCATCAGTGACGGGACTGAAGCTTTCTTT. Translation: CAISDGTEAFF.

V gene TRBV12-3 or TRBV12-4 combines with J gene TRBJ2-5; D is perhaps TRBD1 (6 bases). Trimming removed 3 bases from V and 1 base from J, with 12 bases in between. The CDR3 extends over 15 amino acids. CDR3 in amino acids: CASSFLIGGQETQYF. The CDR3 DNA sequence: TGTGCCAGCAGTTTCTTAATAGGGGGCCAAGAGACCCAGTACTTC.

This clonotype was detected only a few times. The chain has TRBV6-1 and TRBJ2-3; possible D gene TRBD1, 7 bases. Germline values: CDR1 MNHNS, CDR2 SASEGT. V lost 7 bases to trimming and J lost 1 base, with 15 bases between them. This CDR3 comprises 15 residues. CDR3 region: CASTEGQSGTDTQYF. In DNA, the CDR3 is TGTGCCAGCACGGAGGGACAGTCGGGCACAGATACGCAGTATTTT.

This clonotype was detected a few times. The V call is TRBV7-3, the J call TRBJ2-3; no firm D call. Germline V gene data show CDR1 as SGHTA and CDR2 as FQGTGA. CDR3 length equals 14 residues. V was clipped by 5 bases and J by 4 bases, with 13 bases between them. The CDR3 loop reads CASSPSGPPDTQYF. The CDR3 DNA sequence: TGTGCCAGCAGCCCCTCGGGTCCCCCAGATACGCAGTATTTT.

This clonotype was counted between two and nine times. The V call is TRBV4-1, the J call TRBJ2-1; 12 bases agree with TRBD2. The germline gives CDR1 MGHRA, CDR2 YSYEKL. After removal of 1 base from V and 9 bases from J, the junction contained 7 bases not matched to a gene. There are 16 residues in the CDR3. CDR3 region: CASSQAPSGGASEQFF. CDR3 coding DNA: TGCGCCAGCAGCCAAGCTCCTAGCGGGGGGGCCAGTGAGCAGTTCTTC.